This entry is about one T cell receptor (beta chain). cDNA libraries for TCR alpha and TCR beta, carrying sample barcodes and UMIs, came from 5'RACE with constant-segment primers. One entry per CDR3 protein results from TCRdb running MiXCR on the 5' RACE reads. This table holds over 500,000 distinct CDR3 sequences, 17% found once. The source of the sample is a study of T-cell memory formation after mild COVID-19. V gave up 6 bases and J gave up 3 bases, with 13 bases separating them. The CDR3 contains 14 residues. The germline CDR1 and CDR2 sequences are SGHTA and FQGNSA. This clonotype was obtained from an adult woman who had mild COVID-19 (a few samples of this study predate the infection). Cell type and time point are not known. The specimen was PBMCs or a T cell subset sorted from them (not recorded which). This chain joins TRBV7-2 and TRBJ2-3; maybe TRBD2 (6 bases). CDR3 sequence reads: CASRDGSGTDTQYF. For the CDR3, the DNA is TGTGCCAGCAGAGACGGGAGTGGAACAGATACGCAGTATTTT.